The 9 T cell receptor beta chains below come from one sample, sequenced in a study of beta chain features in type 1 diabetes. Reverse transcription of all isolated RNA meant that expressed TCRB transcripts were sequenced. TCRdb's table, derived via immunoSEQ multiplex PCR, lists solely in-frame clones and lacks some. Among 250,000 to 350,000 clones, 13% to 15% were seen once, and the ten largest hold under 8.5%. The material sequenced was central memory CD4+ T cells from blood. These receptors came from a man aged 30 to 45 in good health.

In its sample, this clone was seen a few times. This chain uses TRBV7-2 with TRBJ2-5; D gene uncertain. The CDR3 has 14 amino acids. Germline CDR1 SGHTA, CDR2 FQGNSA. V lost 2 bases and J 5 bases, leaving 12 bases between the germline ends. Written as DNA, the CDR3 is TGTGCCAGCAGCTTAAGGGTCGCGAGGGAGACCCAGTACTTC. Amino acid sequence: CASSLRVARETQYF.

This clone was seen once. The chain carries TRBV4-1 and TRBJ2-1; 16 bases are a match to TRBD2. The CDR3 extends over 17 amino acids. After removal of 4 bases from V and 2 bases from J, the junction contained 2 bases not matched to a gene. Per the germline V gene, CDR1 is MGHRA and CDR2 is YSYEKL. For the CDR3, the DNA is TGCGCCAGCAGCCGGGGACTAGCGGGAGGGCCCTACAATGAGCAGTTCTTC. It is translated as CASSRGLAGGPYNEQFF.

J is TRBJ2-7 and V is TRBV7-2, with D maybe TRBD1 (6 bases). Germline V gene lookup returns CDR1 SGHTA and CDR2 FQGNSA. Trimming pared 3 bases from V and 3 bases from J, leaving 12 bases between. The CDR3 is 14 residues long. CDR3 coding DNA: TGTGCCAGCAGCTTGTTTGGGGGACACTACGAGCAGTACGTC. Residues: CASSLFGGHYEQYV.

This clone occurred a few times. The V gene is TRBV6-5, the J gene TRBJ1-2, with no clear D. The germline V gene encodes CDR1 MNHEY and CDR2 SVGAGI. The CDR3 is 13 residues long. V lost 5 bases, J lost 1 base, and 8 bases lay in between. CDR3 DNA: TGTGCCAGCAGTCCTAATTTTAACTATGGCTACACCTTC. Its translation is CASSPNFNYGYTF.

The rearrangement uses TRBV18 and TRBJ2-5; D call uncertain. CDR1 and CDR2 from the germline V gene are KGHSH and LQKENI. V was cut by 9 bases and J by 5 bases, with 22 bases left in between. The CDR3 covers 15 residues. Here the CDR3 reads CASHENSGYAETQYF. The CDR3 DNA is TGTGCCAGTCACGAAAATAGTGGCTACGCGGAGACCCAGTACTTC.

The V call is TRBV7-8, the J call TRBJ1-6; the D is unclear. The CDR3 length is 14 residues. V gave up 1 base and J gave up 7 bases, with 8 bases separating them. Germline CDR1 SGHVS, CDR2 FQNEAQ. This CDR3 reads CASSLEMGNSPLHF. DNA of the CDR3: TGTGCCAGCAGCTTAGAGATGGGGAATTCACCCCTCCACTTT.

The rearrangement uses TRBV6-5 and TRBJ2-1; tentative D call: TRBD2 (6 bases). V shed 0 bases and J shed 4 bases, with 10 bases lying between them. The CDR3 is 15 amino acids. Germline V CDR1 and CDR2: MNHEY, SVGAGI. Here the CDR3 DNA reads TGTGCCAGCAGTTACTCCCTAGCGCCATACAATGAGCAGTTCTTC. Protein sequence: CASSYSLAPYNEQFF.

In this sample, this clone turned up many times. This chain joins TRBV10-3 and TRBJ1-1; maybe TRBD1 (6 bases). The CDR3 has 14 residues. V lost 6 bases and J 4 bases, leaving 15 bases between the germline ends. Germline V gene lookup returns CDR1 ENHRY and CDR2 SYGVKD. This CDR3 reads CAISPKEGGTEAFF. CDR3 DNA sequence: TGTGCCATCAGCCCCAAAGAAGGGGGCACTGAAGCTTTCTTT.

In its sample, this clone was seen a few times. V and J are TRBV4-3 and TRBJ1-1; D unclear. The germline gives CDR1 LGHNA, CDR2 YSLEER. V was trimmed by 0 bases and J by 10 bases, leaving 15 bases between them. The CDR3 has 14 amino acids. Here the CDR3 DNA reads TGCGCCAGCAGCCAAGAGCCCGCCGGCCGGACAGCTTTCTTT. Translating it yields CASSQEPAGRTAFF.